This TCR beta chain was identified during a study of a mutant IDH1 vaccine in newly diagnosed glioma. At the level of the study: Patients had received radiotherapy, temozolomide, or both previously, most receiving both. Week 47 marked visit V13, whereas week 35 marked visit V12. Study-level results: Vaccination elicited immune responses in approximately 93% of patients. The authors found pseudoprogression apparently unrelated to changes in top peripheral T cell clonotypes.

Time point in this sample: week 35, safety follow-up. Each dose of the vaccine consisted of 300 ug of mutant IDH1 20-mer peptide, with topical imiquimod. Worth noting for this clone: Antigen unknown.

From germline, CDR1 is SGDLS and CDR2 YYNGEE. This CDR3 is 15 amino acids long. V was clipped by 0 bases and J by 7 bases; unmatched bases: 8. Sequenced by immunoSEQ multiplex PCR; TCRdb stores in-frame clones only, minus some. The data contain about 50,000 clones, 76% of them singletons. This TCR was sampled from a man aged 35 to 55 with glioma. The chain joins TRBV9 to TRBJ1-2; 8 nucleotides line up with TRBD1. The sample consisted of PBMCs, taken from a glioma patient whose treatment included an IDH1 peptide vaccine. The CDR3 sequence is CASSVVRQGAGGYTF. The CDR3 coding sequence is TGTGCCAGCAGCGTAGTGAGGCAGGGGGCGGGTGGCTACACCTTC.